One T cell receptor beta chain is described in this entry. Its antigen remains unidentified. This specimen belongs to a study of tumor-infiltrating lymphocytes in primary liver carcinoma. General study results and limits: Present in all five tumor regions were only about 7-25% of the top clones.

The authors made TCR beta cDNA from approximately 490 ng total RNA with a constant-region primer. Employing slightly modified ARM-PCR, three nested multiplex PCR rounds were run, and these gave rise to the TCR beta libraries. In the first two PCR rounds, TRBV1-TRBV30 forward primers were paired with a C-beta reverse primer, and each round lasted around 10 cycles. TCRdb re-called the multiplex PCR reads through MiXCR, storing one row per CDR3 protein. The table shows 99,000 or so distinct CDR3 sequences, with about three quarters occurring only once. The source material, about 17-31 mg of unsorted bulk tissue, was used to co-extract RNA and DNA. Patients' primary liver carcinoma was surgically resected. There were five separate regions sampled from each tumor. CDR1 is DFQATT and CDR2 is SNEGSKA in the germline V gene (reference sequence). This CDR3 has 13 residues. Trimming removed 3 bases from V and 3 bases from J, with 11 bases in between.

The rearrangement joins TRBV20-1 to TRBJ1-1, with a possible D match to TRBD1 (6 bases). The source material was liver tumor tissue from sampling region 5. This sample's subset: tumor region T5, tumor centre. This receptor was obtained from an older woman with primary liver carcinoma and hepatitis B virus infection. CDR3 nucleotides: TGCAGTGCTAGTGGGGGGCTTGACACTGAAGCTTTCTTT. The encoded protein is CSASGGLDTEAFF.